This T cell receptor (beta chain) comes out of a study of blood T cell repertoires in COVID-19. Whole-study context: Sites across the United States, Italy and Spain contributed samples from acute and convalescent COVID-19. The cDNA or gDNA used as material had been derived from T cells, B-cell-depleted T cells, or PBMCs.

How the authors handled the data: For nucleated cells, counts were estimated from reference gene primer amplification. Using immunoSEQ multiplex PCR, the repertoire was profiled, and TCRdb retains in-frame clones only, with some absent. V, J and clone size derive from that table, while D and trimming were established from the DNA sequence. The profile shows roughly 25,000 clones, roughly 66% of them singletons. This CDR3 is 16 amino acids long. V was cut by 3 bases and J by 1 base, with 15 bases left in between. Germline lookup yields CDR1 LNHDA and CDR2 SQIVND (reference sequence). The chain combines TRBV19 with TRBJ2-5; D remains unclear. This TCR came from a man aged 55-75 years with active or convalescent COVID-19. Sample: peripheral blood. Written as DNA, the CDR3 is TGTGCCAGTAGTATTCGGCACAGTTCAGGCCAAGAGACCCAGTACTTC. This translates into CASSIRHSSGQETQYF. Together with reference TRBV19 and TRBJ2-5, the CDR3 gives the full variable domain: DGGITQSPKYLFRKEGQNVTLSCEQNLNHDAMYWYRQDPGQGLRLIYYSQIVNDFQKGDIAEGYSVSREKKESFPLTVTSAQKNPTAFYLCASSIRHSSGQETQYFGPGTRLLVL.